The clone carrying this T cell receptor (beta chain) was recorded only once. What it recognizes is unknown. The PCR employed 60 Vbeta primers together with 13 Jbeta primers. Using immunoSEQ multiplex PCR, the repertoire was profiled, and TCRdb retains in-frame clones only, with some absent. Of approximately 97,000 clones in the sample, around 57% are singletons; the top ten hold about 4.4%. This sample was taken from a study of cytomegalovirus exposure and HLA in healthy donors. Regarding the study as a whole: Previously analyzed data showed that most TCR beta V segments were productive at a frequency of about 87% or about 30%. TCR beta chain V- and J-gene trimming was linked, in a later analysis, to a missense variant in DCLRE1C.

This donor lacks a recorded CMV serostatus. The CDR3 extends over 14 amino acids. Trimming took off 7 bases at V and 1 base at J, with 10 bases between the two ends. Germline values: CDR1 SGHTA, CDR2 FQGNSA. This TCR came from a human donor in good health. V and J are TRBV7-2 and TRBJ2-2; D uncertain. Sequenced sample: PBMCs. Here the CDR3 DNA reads TGTGCCAGCACCCCGAACTGGAACACCGGGGAGCTGTTTTTT. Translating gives CASTPNWNTGELFF.